Here is one T cell receptor beta chain with its context. Its antigen remains unknown. Using immunoSEQ multiplex PCR, the repertoire was profiled, and TCRdb retains in-frame clones only, with some absent. In the table there are some 52,000 clones, approximately 90% of which are singletons. The CDR3 loop spans 15 amino acids. With 1 base clipped from V and 7 bases from J, the junction kept 6 bases outside the gene matches. The germline V gene encodes CDR1 SGHNT and CDR2 YYREEE (reference sequence). The data stem from a study of T cell responses to AZD1222 COVID-19 vaccine. General observations from the study: Only 5 or 6 people who got AZD1222 tested seropositive at baseline. In all cases, repertoires were sampled only after the peak T cell response. CD4 TCRs linked to vaccination spanned spike, dominating at 160-218 and 743-854. Females made up more of the donors, who were largely white British, and clonal diversity may have come out too low.

Sequencing was performed on peripheral blood, taken 28 days after the second AZD1222 dose. The chain couples TRBV5-4 to TRBJ2-2; 8 nucleotides agree with TRBD2. This clonotype was sampled from an adult who received the AZD1222 COVID-19 vaccine. The CDR3 spells CASSLPAGVDGELFF. In DNA, the CDR3 is TGTGCCAGCAGCTTGCCAGCGGGAGTTGACGGGGAGCTGTTTTTT. The whole variable domain, remainder taken from reference TRBV5-4 and TRBJ2-2, is ETGVTQSPTHLIKTRGQQVTLRCSSQSGHNTVSWYQQALGQGPQFIFQYYREEENGRGNFPPRFSGLQFPNYSSELNVNALELDDSALYLCASSLPAGVDGELFFGEGSRLTVL.